These 11 T cell receptor beta chains were sequenced from one sample in a study of blood T cells in healthy people across ages. Then a second PCR, running roughly 7 to 11 cycles, was carried out with a sample-barcoded 5' primer and a J-beta primer mix. TCRdb itself ran the 5' RACE reads through MiXCR, one entry per CDR3 protein. This sample has more than 1 million distinct CDR3 sequences, with 45% found just once. Input material: blood. Receptors originate from a woman aged 55-75 years in good health.

The chain recombines TRBV28 with TRBJ2-7; 9 bases are shared with TRBD1. This CDR3 comprises 15 residues. Germline V gene sequence: CDR1 MDHEN, CDR2 SYDVKM. The ends lost 5 bases at V and 3 bases at J; junction bases unmatched: 8. CDR3 nucleotide sequence: TGTGCCAGCAGTCTCCACGGGACAGGGAACTACGAGCAGTACTTC. This gives the protein CASSLHGTGNYEQYF.

V is TRBV20-1 and J is TRBJ2-7; 12 bases line up with TRBD1. CDR1 is DFQATT and CDR2 is SNEGSKA in the germline V gene (reference sequence). Losses at the gene ends were 6 bases for V and 5 bases for J; bases not matched to a gene: 11. The CDR3 extends over 15 amino acids. The CDR3 region is CSAKFWGTGGDEQYF. CDR3 DNA: TGCAGTGCCAAATTCTGGGGGACAGGGGGCGACGAGCAGTACTTC.

Only a few counts were recorded for this clonotype. V and J are TRBV15 and TRBJ2-4, with 7 bases lining up with TRBD2. Unmatched junction bases numbered 3, after V lost 0 bases and J lost 1 base. CDR1 and CDR2 from the germline V gene are LNHNV and YYDKDF (reference sequence). This CDR3 contains 16 residues. Here the CDR3 DNA reads TGTGCCACCAGCAGAGATAGGGGAGGGGCCAAAAACATTCAGTACTTC. It encodes CATSRDRGGAKNIQYF.

This clonotype was observed at least ten times. The V call is TRBV29-1, the J call TRBJ2-7, with D tentatively TRBD1 (6 bases). Trimming took off 5 bases at V and 2 bases at J, with 16 bases between the two ends. The germline V gene has CDR1 SQVTM and CDR2 ANQGSEA. The CDR3 covers 14 residues. The CDR3 loop is CSVYEGQTPYEQYF. CDR3 bases: TGCAGCGTTTACGAGGGACAAACACCCTACGAGCAGTACTTC.

This clonotype was found once. V usage is TRBV6-1 and J usage is TRBJ1-6, with 9 bases matching TRBD1. Germline values: CDR1 MNHNS, CDR2 SASEGT. V trimming: 4 bases; J trimming: 0 bases; junction bases outside the gene matches: 7. The CDR3 is 18 amino acids. CDR3 in DNA: TGTGCCAGCAGTGGGACAGGGGTAGGAAGCTCCTATAATTCACCCCTCCACTTT. It is translated as CASSGTGVGSSYNSPLHF.

V gene TRBV6-1 combines with J gene TRBJ2-1, with D perhaps matching TRBD1 (6 bases). The CDR3 spans 16 residues. V was cut by 2 bases and J by 9 bases, with 20 bases left in between. Germline V gene data show CDR1 as MNHNS and CDR2 as SASEGT. The CDR3 bases are TGTGCCAGCAGTGAAAGGCGGGCAGGGGCGAGCGGTGAGCAGTTCTTC. It yields the protein CASSERRAGASGEQFF.

About this clonotype itself: A much bigger clone sits one base away, suggesting this may be a read error. The genes are TRBV20-1 and TRBJ2-7; D may be TRBD2 (5 bases). V was shortened by 4 bases and J by 7 bases, with 20 bases between the two germline ends. Per germline, CDR1 DFQATT and CDR2 SNEGSKA (reference sequence). The CDR3 length is 14 residues. In DNA, the CDR3 is TGCAGTGCTACCGCCACTAGTGACTACAATGAGCAGTACTTC. Translated, it gives CSATATSDYNEQYF.

The count of this clonotype is one. The CDR3 protein is CASRTGTGFLDTQYF. CDR3 DNA sequence: TGTGCCAGCAGGACCGGGACAGGGTTCTTAGATACGCAGTATTTT. The chain employs TRBV6-1 and TRBJ2-3, with 9 bases identical to TRBD1. V shed 6 bases and J 5 bases; nucleotides not matched to a gene: 9. This CDR3 has 15 amino acids. Germline CDR1 MNHNS, CDR2 SASEGT.

The table lists this clonotype with a few counts. This chain uses TRBV9 with TRBJ2-7, with D possibly being TRBD2 (5 bases). TRBJ2-5 matches the DNA end more closely, so the J call is doubtful. The CDR3 loop spans 14 amino acids. Germline CDR1 is SGDLS and CDR2 is YYNGEE. The CDR3 sequence: CASSTGMDPKTQYF. DNA for the CDR3: TGTGCCAGCAGCACCGGGATGGACCCTAAGACCCAGTACTTC.

CDR3 in DNA: TGTGCCAGCAGTTTACTCATGACGGATTATGGCTACACCTTC. It codes for CASSLLMTDYGYTF. This chain uses TRBV28 with TRBJ1-2; D remains unclear. Trimming removed 2 bases from V and 5 bases from J, with 12 bases in between. CDR3 length equals 14 residues. Germline V gene sequence: CDR1 MDHEN, CDR2 SYDVKM.

Only a few counts were recorded for this clonotype. The rearrangement joins TRBV6-6 to TRBJ1-4, with D hard to call. The CDR3 consists of 15 residues. Trimming pared 1 base from V and 0 bases from J, leaving 6 bases between. Germline values: CDR1 MNHNY, CDR2 SVGAGI (reference sequence). The CDR3 sequence is CASSYFIATNEKLFF. The CDR3 bases are TGTGCCAGCAGTTACTTTATTGCAACTAATGAAAAACTGTTTTTT.